The sequence of this TCR beta chain was determined in a study of breast tumors, draining lymph nodes, adjacent tissues. Overall study findings and caveats: Luminal-like breast cancer showed significantly greater tumor-nontumor repertoire similarity than basal-like breast cancer did. The lymph node origin of tumor T cells was framed as consistent with a hypothesis, not demonstrated. Tumors had less TCR diversity than lymph nodes, more than nontumor tissue. Findings are consistent with lymph node origin and intratumoral expansion of most tumor T cells.

TCRdb recomputed calls from the multiplex PCR reads with MiXCR, one row per CDR3 protein. Among some 120,000 distinct CDR3 sequences, just under 20% were seen once, and the ten largest hold roughly 3.5%. Trimming left V 0 bases short and J 1 base short, with 10 bases between. The CDR3 loop spans 16 amino acids. CDR1 and CDR2 from the germline V gene are DFQATT and SNEGSKA (reference sequence). Breast cancer patients provided tissue from their axillary draining lymph nodes. In this sample, this clonotype turned up many times. Antigen specificity is unknown. The sequenced sample was axillary lymph node tissue. The chain couples TRBV20-1 to TRBJ1-6; TRBD1 might be the D (5 bases). The sequence was collected from a female donor with breast cancer. Some clones in this sample may be carry-over from other donors' samples. This CDR3 reads CSARDAGQSYNSPLHF. The CDR3 DNA sequence: TGCAGTGCTAGAGATGCGGGGCAGTCCTATAATTCACCCCTCCACTTT.